A single sample is the source of the 17 T cell receptor beta chains below, sequenced in a study of blood T cell repertoires in COVID-19. This table comes from immunoSEQ multiplex PCR, and its TCRdb copy is limited to in-frame clones, with some not included. The sample contains a few hundred thousand clones, less than 95% of which appear only once. Sequenced sample: PBMCs or T cells enriched from blood (not recorded which). The receptor set was obtained from a man aged 18-30 years who had recovered from COVID-19.

Only one count was recorded for this clone. This chain links TRBV7-2 with TRBJ1-5; D may be TRBD1 (6 bases). V gave up 6 bases and J gave up 4 bases, with 16 bases separating them. The CDR3 is made up of 15 amino acids. Germline V gives CDR1 SGHTA, CDR2 FQGNSA. CDR3 DNA: TGTGCCAGCAGTTGGCAGGGGCCGGGGAATCAGCCCCAGCATTTT. Its protein is CASSWQGPGNQPQHF. The complete variable domain, with remaining parts taken from reference TRBV7-2 and TRBJ1-5, reads GAGVSQSPSNKVTEKGKDVELRCDPISGHTALYWYRQSLGQGLEFLIYFQGNSAPDKSGLPSDRFSAERTGGSVSTLTIQRTQQEDSAVYLCASSWQGPGNQPQHFGDGTRLSIL.

A note on this clone: Additional DNA sequences in this sample encode the identical CDR3. J is TRBJ1-5 and V is TRBV7-2; D is ambiguous. This CDR3 comprises 12 residues. The germline CDR1 and CDR2 sequences are SGHTA and FQGNSA. Trimming stripped 5 bases from V and 7 bases from J, with 9 bases between. CDR3 protein: CASSLMRQPQHF. The CDR3, as DNA: TGTGCCAGCAGCCTCATGAGGCAGCCCCAGCATTTT.

Concerning this clone: Within the sample, other DNA sequences also encode this same CDR3. The chain combines TRBV7-2 with TRBJ1-5; 7 positions match TRBD1. Germline loops: CDR1 SGHTA, CDR2 FQGNSA. Trimming cost V 1 base and J 1 base; bases outside gene matches: 1. This CDR3 has 15 residues. This chain's CDR3 is CASSLGGQSNQPQHF. For the CDR3, the DNA is TGTGCCAGCAGCTTAGGGGGACAGAGCAATCAGCCCCAGCATTTT.

This clone was detected a few times. V is TRBV18 and J is TRBJ1-4; 8 nucleotides agree with TRBD1. The CDR3 is made up of 15 amino acids. Germline V gene sequence: CDR1 KGHSH, CDR2 LQKENI. V trimming: 1 base; J trimming: 5 bases; junction bases outside the gene matches: 3. CDR3 sequence reads: CASSPRQGKNEKLFF. In DNA, the CDR3 is TGTGCCAGCTCACCACGACAGGGGAAAAATGAAAAACTGTTTTTT. Full variable domain (rest looked up from reference TRBV18 and TRBJ1-4): NAGVMQNPRHLVRRRGQEARLRCSPMKGHSHVYWYRQLPEEGLKFMVYLQKENIIDESGMPKERFSAEFPKEGPSILRIQQVVRGDSAAYFCASSPRQGKNEKLFFGSGTQLSVL.

The chain joins TRBV5-1 to TRBJ1-2; D is perhaps TRBD1 (5 bases). CDR3 length equals 12 residues. Germline V gene lookup returns CDR1 SGHRS and CDR2 YFSETQ. The ends were cut back, 3 bases at V and 4 bases at J, with 7 bases in the middle. In nucleotides, the CDR3 is TGCGCCAGCAGCTCGACAGTCTATGGCTACACCTTC. Amino acid sequence: CASSSTVYGYTF.

J is TRBJ1-2 and V is TRBV28, with a tentative D call TRBD1 (6 bases). This CDR3 has 15 residues. Germline V gene sequence: CDR1 MDHEN, CDR2 SYDVKM. V was clipped by 3 bases and J by 0 bases, with 11 bases between them. As DNA, the CDR3 is TGTGCCAGCAGTTTCGTCGCAGGGGCTAACTATGGCTACACCTTC. It encodes CASSFVAGANYGYTF.

The chain has TRBV3-1 (or the pseudogene TRBV3-2) and TRBJ2-7, with TRBD1 matching 7 bases. The length of the CDR3 is 15 residues. Germline V gives CDR1 LGHDT, CDR2 YNNKEL (reference sequence). Germline trimming cut 1 base from V and 0 bases from J; bases unmatched to any gene: 3. The CDR3 region is CASSQGGTASYEQYF. CDR3 DNA: TGTGCCAGCAGCCAAGGAGGGACAGCCTCCTACGAGCAGTACTTC.

This chain links TRBV27 with TRBJ2-7; 8 positions match TRBD2. CDR1 is MNHEY, CDR2 SMNVEV, per germline (reference sequence). The ends lost 2 bases at V and 4 bases at J; junction bases unmatched: 13. This CDR3 has 17 amino acids. The DNA for the CDR3 is TGTGCCAGCAGTTTAGATTCACCCGGGGGGGTATGGTACGAGCAGTACTTC. Amino acids: CASSLDSPGGVWYEQYF.

The chain combines TRBV3-1 (or the pseudogene TRBV3-2) with TRBJ1-2, with TRBD1 identical over 7 bases. The V and J ends lost 4 bases and 5 bases, in that order; junction bases with no gene match: 16. Germline CDR1 LGHDT, CDR2 YNNKEL (reference sequence). The CDR3 consists of 17 residues. Here the CDR3 DNA reads TGTGCCAGCAGCCCCTCCCTGGGACAGATGGGGGGATATGGCTACACCTTC. This translates into CASSPSLGQMGGYGYTF.

The chain joins TRBV3-1 (or the pseudogene TRBV3-2) to TRBJ2-7, with D tentatively TRBD2 (5 bases). The CDR3 runs 17 residues. Deletions cut 0 bases from V and 3 bases from J, with 18 bases between. CDR1 is LGHDT and CDR2 is YNNKEL in the germline V gene (reference sequence). CDR3 residues: CASSQDARTAGSYEQYF. CDR3 DNA sequence: TGTGCCAGCAGCCAAGACGCCCGAACGGCGGGCAGCTACGAGCAGTACTTC.

The chain recombines TRBV6-5 with TRBJ1-3; D not certain. The CDR3 has 13 residues. CDR1 is MNHEY and CDR2 is SVGAGI in the germline V gene. V was trimmed by 6 bases and J by 11 bases, leaving 17 bases between them. In DNA, the CDR3 is TGTGCCAGCAGCGCTACGGTGCCTAGCCCCATATATTTT. As protein: CASSATVPSPIYF.

This chain joins TRBV7-6 and TRBJ1-3; 8 positions match TRBD1. Trimming cost V 5 bases and J 8 bases; bases outside gene matches: 5. Germline CDR1 and CDR2: SGHVS and FNYEAQ. The CDR3 sequence is 13 residues long. CDR3 region: CASSMDREHTIYF. CDR3 nucleotide sequence: TGTGCCAGCAGCATGGACAGGGAGCACACCATATATTTT.

The genes are TRBV5-5 and TRBJ2-2; weak D call: TRBD2 (6 bases). CDR3 size: 14 residues. Germline V gene lookup returns CDR1 SGHKS and CDR2 YYEKEE (reference sequence). Deletions cut 0 bases from V and 4 bases from J, with 7 bases between. CDR3 DNA sequence: TGTGCCAGCAGCTTGGCGGGGGTCACCGGGGAGCTGTTTTTT. Its protein product is CASSLAGVTGELFF.

On this clone itself: A much more abundant neighbour one base away suggests this may be a read error. The rearrangement uses TRBV6-1 and TRBJ1-5, with D possibly matching TRBD1 (5 bases). This CDR3 has 14 amino acids. CDR1 is MNHNS and CDR2 is SASEGT in the germline V gene. Trimming left V 3 bases short and J 2 bases short, with 8 bases between. CDR3 bases: TGTGCCAGCAGTGAGGCGACAGGCAATCAGCCCCAGCATTTT. Translated: CASSEATGNQPQHF.

The gene calls are TRBV27 and TRBJ2-7; TRBD1 is a possible D gene (6 bases). Trimming stripped 5 bases from V and 3 bases from J, with 14 bases between. From germline, CDR1 is MNHEY and CDR2 SMNVEV (reference sequence). The CDR3 extends over 14 amino acids. This chain's CDR3 is CASSKDSPGYEQYF. The CDR3 nucleotides are TGTGCCAGCAGTAAGGACAGTCCGGGCTACGAGCAGTACTTC.

V is TRBV6-5 and J is TRBJ1-2; D gene ambiguous. This CDR3 has 14 residues. Germline CDR1 is MNHEY and CDR2 is SVGAGI. V lost 5 bases, J lost 4 bases, and 14 bases lay in between. The CDR3 loop reads CASSTNARSYGYTF. The CDR3 DNA is TGTGCCAGCAGTACTAATGCCAGAAGCTATGGCTACACCTTC.

Details on this clone: At one end the junction does not follow the germline gene, possibly because of a read error. The genes are TRBV6-4 and TRBJ1-5, with D possibly being TRBD1 (6 bases). CDR3 length equals 12 residues. Germline V CDR1 and CDR2: MRHNA, SNTAGT. DNA of the CDR3: TGCGTCCGCGACAGGAGCAATCAGCCCCAGCATTTT. Protein sequence: CVRDRSNQPQHF.